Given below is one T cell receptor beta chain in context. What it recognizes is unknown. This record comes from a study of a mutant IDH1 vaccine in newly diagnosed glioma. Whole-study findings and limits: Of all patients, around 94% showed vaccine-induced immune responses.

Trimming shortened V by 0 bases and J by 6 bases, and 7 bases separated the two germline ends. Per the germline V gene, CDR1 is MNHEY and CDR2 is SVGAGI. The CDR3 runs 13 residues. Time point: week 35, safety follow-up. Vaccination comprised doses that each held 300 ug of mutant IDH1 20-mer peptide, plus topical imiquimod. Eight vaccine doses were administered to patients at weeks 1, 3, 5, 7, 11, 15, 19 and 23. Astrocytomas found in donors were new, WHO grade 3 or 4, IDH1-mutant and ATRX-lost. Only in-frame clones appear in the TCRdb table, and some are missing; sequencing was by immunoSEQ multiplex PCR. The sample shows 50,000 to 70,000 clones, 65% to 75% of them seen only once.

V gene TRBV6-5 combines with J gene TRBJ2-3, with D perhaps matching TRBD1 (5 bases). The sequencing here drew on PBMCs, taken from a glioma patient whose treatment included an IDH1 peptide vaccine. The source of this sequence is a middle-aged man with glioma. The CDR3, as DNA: TGTGCCAGCAGTTACTCGGGGCTTGATACGCAGTATTTT. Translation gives CASSYSGLDTQYF.